The present TCR beta chain was sequenced within a study of neurological immune-mediated disorders. Germline CDR1 is MDHEN and CDR2 is SYDVKM. This CDR3 is 15 amino acids long. V was trimmed by 7 bases and J by 1 base, leaving 15 bases between them. Described time point: longitudinal time-point 3. The unsorted libraries were generated from a total of 2 million PBMCs, which had been stored in RNAlater at -80 C. This clonotype was counted a few times. What it binds is unknown. Study findings and constraints: CDR3 amino acid sequences found in expanded clones were never shared across subjects, suggesting private repertoires in all groups.

With 10-nucleotide random UMIs, 5'RACE was used to make the cDNA. MiXCR, applied by TCRdb to the 5' RACE reads, yields one record per CDR3 protein. The sample records more than 100,000 distinct CDR3 sequences, roughly a tenth being singletons. The rearrangement links TRBV28 to TRBJ2-3, with a tentative D call TRBD2 (7 bases). The TCR was taken from a female donor with HTLV-1-associated myelopathy (HAM/TSP). Material for sequencing was PBMCs. In DNA, the CDR3 is TGTGCCAGCAACATCGCGGGGGCCGGCACAGATACGCAGTATTTT. This translates into CASNIAGAGTDTQYF.